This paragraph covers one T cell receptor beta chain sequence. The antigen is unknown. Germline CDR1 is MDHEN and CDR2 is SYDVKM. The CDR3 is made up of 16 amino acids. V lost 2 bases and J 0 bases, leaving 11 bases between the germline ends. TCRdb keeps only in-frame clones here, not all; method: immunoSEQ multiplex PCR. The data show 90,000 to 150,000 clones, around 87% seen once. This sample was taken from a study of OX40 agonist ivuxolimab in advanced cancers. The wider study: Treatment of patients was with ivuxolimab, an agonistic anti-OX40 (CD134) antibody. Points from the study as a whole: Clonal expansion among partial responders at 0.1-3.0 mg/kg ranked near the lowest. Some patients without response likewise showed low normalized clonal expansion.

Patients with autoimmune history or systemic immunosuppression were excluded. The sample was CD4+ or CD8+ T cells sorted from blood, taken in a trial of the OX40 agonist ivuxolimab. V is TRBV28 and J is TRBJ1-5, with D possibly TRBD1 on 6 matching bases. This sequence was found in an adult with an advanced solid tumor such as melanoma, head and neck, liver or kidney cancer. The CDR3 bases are TGTGCCAGCAGTTTAGGAGGGGGAGTTAGCAATCAGCCCCAGCATTTT. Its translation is CASSLGGGVSNQPQHF.